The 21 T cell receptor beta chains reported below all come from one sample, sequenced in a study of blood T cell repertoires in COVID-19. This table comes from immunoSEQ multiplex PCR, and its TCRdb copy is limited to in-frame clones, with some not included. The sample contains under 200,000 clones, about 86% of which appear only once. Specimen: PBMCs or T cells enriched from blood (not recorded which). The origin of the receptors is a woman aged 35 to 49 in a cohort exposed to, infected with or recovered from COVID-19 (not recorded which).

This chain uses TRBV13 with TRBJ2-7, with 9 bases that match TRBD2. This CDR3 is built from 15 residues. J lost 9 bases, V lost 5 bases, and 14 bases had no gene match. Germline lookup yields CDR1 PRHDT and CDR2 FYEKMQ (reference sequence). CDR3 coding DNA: TGTGCCAGCAGCGAAACGACTAGCGGCCGCGCCAGGCAGTACTTC. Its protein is CASSETTSGRARQYF.

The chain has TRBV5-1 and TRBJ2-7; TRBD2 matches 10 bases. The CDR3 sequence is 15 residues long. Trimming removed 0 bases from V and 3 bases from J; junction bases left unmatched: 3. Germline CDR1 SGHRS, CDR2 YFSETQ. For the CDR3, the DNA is TGCGCCAGCAGCTTGGCCCTAGCGGGAGTCTACGAGCAGTACTTC. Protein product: CASSLALAGVYEQYF.

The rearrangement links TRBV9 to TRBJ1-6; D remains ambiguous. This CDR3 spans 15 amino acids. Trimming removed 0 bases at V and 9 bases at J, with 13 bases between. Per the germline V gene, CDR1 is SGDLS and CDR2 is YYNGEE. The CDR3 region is CASSVDGSITSPLHF. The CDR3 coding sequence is TGTGCCAGCAGCGTAGATGGGAGTATTACTTCACCCCTCCACTTT.

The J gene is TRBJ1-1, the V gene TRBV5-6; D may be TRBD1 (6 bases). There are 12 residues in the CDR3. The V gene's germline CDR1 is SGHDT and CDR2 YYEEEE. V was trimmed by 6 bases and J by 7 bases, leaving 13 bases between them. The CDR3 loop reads CASIRQVFEAFF. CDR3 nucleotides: TGTGCCAGCATCAGACAGGTGTTTGAAGCTTTCTTT.

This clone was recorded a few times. The CDR3 sequence is CASSDGQGGDEQYF. The CDR3 DNA sequence: TGTGCCAGCTCCGATGGACAGGGTGGGGACGAGCAGTACTTC. This chain connects TRBV18 to TRBJ2-7, with 8 bases matching TRBD1. The CDR3 spans 14 residues. V shed 6 bases, J shed 5 bases, and the junction held 9 bases outside the gene matches. Germline CDR1 reads KGHSH; CDR2 reads LQKENI.

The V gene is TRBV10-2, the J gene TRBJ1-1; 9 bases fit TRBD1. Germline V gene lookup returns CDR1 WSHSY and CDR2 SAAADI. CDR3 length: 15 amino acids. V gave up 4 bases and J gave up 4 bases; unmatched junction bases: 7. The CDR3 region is CASSVEDRGTTEAFF. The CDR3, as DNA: TGCGCCAGCAGTGTCGAAGACAGGGGGACCACTGAAGCTTTCTTT.

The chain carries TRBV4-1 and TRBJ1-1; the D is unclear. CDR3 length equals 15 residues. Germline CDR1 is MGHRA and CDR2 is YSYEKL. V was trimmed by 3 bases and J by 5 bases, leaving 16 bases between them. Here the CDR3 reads CASSHRAGASTEAFF. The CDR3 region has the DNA TGCGCCAGCAGCCACCGAGCAGGTGCCAGTACTGAAGCTTTCTTT.

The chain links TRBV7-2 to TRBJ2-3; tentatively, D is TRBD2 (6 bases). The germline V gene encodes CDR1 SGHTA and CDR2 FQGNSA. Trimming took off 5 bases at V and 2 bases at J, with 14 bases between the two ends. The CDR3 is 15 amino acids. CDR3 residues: CASSPGGSYTDTQYF. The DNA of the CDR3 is TGTGCCAGCAGCCCTGGAGGGTCCTACACAGATACGCAGTATTTT.

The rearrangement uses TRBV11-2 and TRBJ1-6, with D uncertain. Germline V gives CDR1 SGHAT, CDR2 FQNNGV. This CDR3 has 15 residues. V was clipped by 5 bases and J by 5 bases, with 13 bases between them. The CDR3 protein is CASSLRVSNNSPLHF. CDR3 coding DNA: TGTGCCAGCAGCCTCCGGGTTTCGAATAATTCACCCCTCCACTTT.

CDR3 in DNA: TGTGCCAGCAGCGTAGAATGGACAGATAACTATGGCTACACCTTC. This gives the protein CASSVEWTDNYGYTF. The rearrangement links TRBV9 to TRBJ1-2, with D tentatively TRBD1 (6 bases). With 0 bases removed from V and 1 base from J, the gap between germline ends came to 10 bases. The CDR3 consists of 15 residues. Looked up from germline, CDR1 is SGDLS and CDR2 is YYNGEE.

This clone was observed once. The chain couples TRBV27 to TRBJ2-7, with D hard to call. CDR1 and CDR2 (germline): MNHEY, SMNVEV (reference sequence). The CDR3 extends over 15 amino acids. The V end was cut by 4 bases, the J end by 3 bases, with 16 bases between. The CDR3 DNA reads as TGTGCCAGCAGTTCCCAACTGGGTCTAGTCTACGAGCAGTACTTC. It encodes CASSSQLGLVYEQYF.

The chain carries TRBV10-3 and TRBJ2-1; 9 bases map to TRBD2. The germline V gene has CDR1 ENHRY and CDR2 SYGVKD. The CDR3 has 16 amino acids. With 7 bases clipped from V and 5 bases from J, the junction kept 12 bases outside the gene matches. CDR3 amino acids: CAIKVPMAGGHNEQFF. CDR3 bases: TGTGCCATCAAAGTCCCTATGGCGGGAGGGCACAATGAGCAGTTCTTC.

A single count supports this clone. The CDR3 region is CASSSLVGNYGYTF. The CDR3 nucleotides are TGCGCCAGCAGCTCCCTGGTGGGCAACTATGGCTACACCTTC. The V call is TRBV5-1, the J call TRBJ1-2; D gene unclear. The CDR3 length is 14 residues. Germline CDR1 SGHRS, CDR2 YFSETQ. Trimming stripped 3 bases from V and 2 bases from J, with 11 bases between.

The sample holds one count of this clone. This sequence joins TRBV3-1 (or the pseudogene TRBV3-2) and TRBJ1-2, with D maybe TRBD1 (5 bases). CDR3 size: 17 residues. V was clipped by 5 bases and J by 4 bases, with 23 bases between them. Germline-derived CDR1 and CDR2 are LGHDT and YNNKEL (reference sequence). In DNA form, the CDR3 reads TGTGCCAGCAGCAGAAAGGGGCGGCGGGGACCTTCCTATGGCTACACCTTC. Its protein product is CASSRKGRRGPSYGYTF.

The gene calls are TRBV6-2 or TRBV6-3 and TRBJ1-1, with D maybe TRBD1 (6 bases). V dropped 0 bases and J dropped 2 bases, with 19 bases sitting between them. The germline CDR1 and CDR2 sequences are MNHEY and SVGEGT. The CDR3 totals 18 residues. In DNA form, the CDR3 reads TGTGCCAGCAGTTACTCGAATCAGGGGTCGAGAACAAACACTGAAGCTTTCTTT. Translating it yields CASSYSNQGSRTNTEAFF.

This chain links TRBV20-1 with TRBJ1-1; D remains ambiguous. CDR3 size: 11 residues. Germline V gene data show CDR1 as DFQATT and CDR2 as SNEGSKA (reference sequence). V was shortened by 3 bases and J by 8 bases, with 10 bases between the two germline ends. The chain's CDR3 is CSASVQREAFF. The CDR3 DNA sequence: TGCAGTGCTAGTGTCCAGCGGGAAGCTTTCTTT.

CDR3 residues: CASSLGGGTGMTEAFF. The CDR3 DNA reads as TGTGCCAGCAGCTTAGGGGGAGGGACAGGTATGACTGAAGCTTTCTTT. The chain links TRBV11-3 to TRBJ1-1; 8 nucleotides agree with TRBD1. Germline V gene lookup returns CDR1 SGHNT and CDR2 YENEEA. With 1 base clipped from V and 5 bases from J, the junction kept 9 bases outside the gene matches. The CDR3 totals 16 residues.

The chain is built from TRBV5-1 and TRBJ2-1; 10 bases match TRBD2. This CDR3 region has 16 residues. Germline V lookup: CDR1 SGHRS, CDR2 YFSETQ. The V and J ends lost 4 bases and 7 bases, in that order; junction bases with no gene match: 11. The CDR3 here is CASSLRSGRASNEQFF. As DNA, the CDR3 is TGCGCCAGCAGCCTTAGGAGCGGGAGGGCCTCAAATGAGCAGTTCTTC.

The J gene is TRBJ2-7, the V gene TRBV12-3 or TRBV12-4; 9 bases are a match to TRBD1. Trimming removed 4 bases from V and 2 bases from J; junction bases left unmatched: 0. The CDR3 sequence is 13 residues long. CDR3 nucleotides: TGTGCCAGCAGTTACAGGGGGCCCTACGAGCAGTACTTC. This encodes CASSYRGPYEQYF.

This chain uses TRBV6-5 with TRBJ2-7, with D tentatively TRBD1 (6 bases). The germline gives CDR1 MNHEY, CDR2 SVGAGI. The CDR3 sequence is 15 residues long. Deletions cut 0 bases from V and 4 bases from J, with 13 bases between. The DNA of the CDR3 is TGTGCCAGCAGTTACTCTGAGATGGGGGCTTACGAGCAGTACTTC. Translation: CASSYSEMGAYEQYF.

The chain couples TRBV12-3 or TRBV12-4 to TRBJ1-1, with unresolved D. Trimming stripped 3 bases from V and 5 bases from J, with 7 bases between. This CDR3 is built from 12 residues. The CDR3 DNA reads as TGTGCCAGCAGTTTCCCAGGAACTGAAGCTTTCTTT. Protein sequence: CASSFPGTEAFF.